This entry features one T cell receptor (beta chain) sequence. The source of the sample is a study of blood T cell repertoires in COVID-19. Study context: Samples came from the United States, Italy and Spain, spanning acute and convalescent COVID-19. Nucleic acid was either cDNA or gDNA, and it came from T cells, B-cell-depleted T cells, or PBMCs.

This CDR3 has 15 residues. V lost 4 bases to trimming and J lost 9 bases, with 19 bases between them. Germline CDR1 and CDR2: LGHNA and YNFKEQ. How the authors handled the data: How many nucleated cells were present was estimated from reference gene primer amplification. Method: immunoSEQ multiplex PCR; TCRdb's copy keeps in-frame clones and lacks some. For V, J and clone size, that table is used; D and trimming come from the DNA. The table shows roughly 360,000 clones, with over 65% occurring only once. The gene calls are TRBV4-2 and TRBJ2-1; D possibly corresponds to TRBD1 (6 bases). Sequencing was performed on peripheral blood. This clonotype was sampled from a human donor with acute or convalescent COVID-19. The donor label of this sample is uncertain. The CDR3 region has the DNA TGTGCCAGCAGCCCTCCGAACAGGGTTCGGAGTGAGCAGTTCTTC. Residues: CASSPPNRVRSEQFF.